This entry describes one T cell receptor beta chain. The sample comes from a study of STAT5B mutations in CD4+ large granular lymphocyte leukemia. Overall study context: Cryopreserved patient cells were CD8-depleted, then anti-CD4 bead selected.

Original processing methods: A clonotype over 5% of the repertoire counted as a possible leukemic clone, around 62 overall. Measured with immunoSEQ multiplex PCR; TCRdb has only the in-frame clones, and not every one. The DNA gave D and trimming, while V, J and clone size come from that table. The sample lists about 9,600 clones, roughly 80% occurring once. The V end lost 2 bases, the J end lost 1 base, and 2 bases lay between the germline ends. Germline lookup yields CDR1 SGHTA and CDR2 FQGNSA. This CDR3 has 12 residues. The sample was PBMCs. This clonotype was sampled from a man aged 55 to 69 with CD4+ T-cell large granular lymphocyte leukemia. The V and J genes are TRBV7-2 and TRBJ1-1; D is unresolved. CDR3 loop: CASSLTNTEAFF. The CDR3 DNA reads TGTGCCAGCAGCTTAACGAACACTGAAGCTTTCTTT.